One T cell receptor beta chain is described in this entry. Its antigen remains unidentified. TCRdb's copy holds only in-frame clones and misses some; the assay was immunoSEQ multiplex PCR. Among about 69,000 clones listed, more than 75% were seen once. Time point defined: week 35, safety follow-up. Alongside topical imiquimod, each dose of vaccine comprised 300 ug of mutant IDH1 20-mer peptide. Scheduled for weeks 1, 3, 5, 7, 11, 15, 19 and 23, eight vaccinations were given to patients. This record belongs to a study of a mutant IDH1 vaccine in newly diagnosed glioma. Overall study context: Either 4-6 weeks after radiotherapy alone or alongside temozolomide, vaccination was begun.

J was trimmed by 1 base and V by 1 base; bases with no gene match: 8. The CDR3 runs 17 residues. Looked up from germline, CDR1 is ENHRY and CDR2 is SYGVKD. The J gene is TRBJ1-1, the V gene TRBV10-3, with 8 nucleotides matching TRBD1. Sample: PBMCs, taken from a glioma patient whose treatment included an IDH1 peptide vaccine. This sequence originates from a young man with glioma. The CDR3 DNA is TGTGCCATCAGTGAGTACCCCGACAGGGGACGGAACACTGAAGCTTTCTTT. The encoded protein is CAISEYPDRGRNTEAFF.